The present T cell receptor (beta chain) was sequenced within a study of blood T cell repertoires in COVID-19. On the study more broadly: T cells, B-cell-depleted T cells, or PBMCs provided the cDNA or gDNA that served as material.

Germline V gives CDR1 KGHSH, CDR2 LQKENI. Trimming stripped 2 bases from V and 2 bases from J, with 16 bases between. The CDR3 has 18 amino acids. Sequencing used immunoSEQ multiplex PCR; TCRdb keeps in-frame clones, though not all of them. Here the sample spans approximately 170,000 clones, around 84% being singletons. The sample taken for sequencing was PBMCs or T cells enriched from blood (not recorded which). The clonotype comes from a woman aged 50 to 60 who had recovered from COVID-19. The chain links TRBV18 to TRBJ2-6, with D hard to call. The CDR3 sequence is CASSPTWQVLTGANVLTF. The CDR3 bases are TGTGCCAGCTCACCAACTTGGCAGGTCTTGACTGGGGCCAACGTCCTGACTTTC.